One and the same sample provided the 25 T cell receptor beta chains below, sequenced in a study of blood T cell repertoires in COVID-19. Assay used: immunoSEQ multiplex PCR; TCRdb lists only in-frame clones, some missing. The sample has about 240,000 clones; around 81% are singletons. The material sequenced was peripheral blood. The receptors come from a man aged 30 to 39 who had recovered from COVID-19.

The chain has TRBV7-3 and TRBJ2-3; D is unresolved. Germline V gene data show CDR1 as SGHTA and CDR2 as FQGTGA. Trimming stripped 5 bases from V and 4 bases from J, with 10 bases between. This CDR3 is built from 13 residues. CDR3 in amino acids: CASSVNWPDTQYF. CDR3 DNA: TGTGCCAGCAGCGTTAATTGGCCAGATACGCAGTATTTT.

This CDR3 reads CASSPTRVRETQYF. As DNA, the CDR3 is TGTGCCAGCAGCCCGACCAGGGTGCGTGAGACCCAGTACTTC. The V call is TRBV11-2, the J call TRBJ2-5; perhaps TRBD1 as D (5 bases). The germline V gene encodes CDR1 SGHAT and CDR2 FQNNGV. Trimming took 5 bases from V and 5 from J, leaving 15 bases between them. There are 14 residues in the CDR3.

The chain links TRBV3-1 (or the pseudogene TRBV3-2) to TRBJ2-2; D may be TRBD1 (6 bases). This CDR3 has 16 amino acids. Trimming removed 3 bases from V and 3 bases from J, with 14 bases in between. Germline-derived CDR1 and CDR2 are LGHDT and YNNKEL (reference sequence). The CDR3 nucleotides are TGTGCCAGCAGCCATAATCAGGGGCTATACACCGGGGAGCTGTTTTTT. It is translated as CASSHNQGLYTGELFF.

This clone was counted a single time. The V and J genes are TRBV7-2 and TRBJ2-7; D uncertain. Trimming cost V 1 base and J 0 bases, with 4 bases left between them. This CDR3 is built from 13 residues. Per the germline V gene, CDR1 is SGHTA and CDR2 is FQGNSA. CDR3 residues: CASSLELSYEQYF. DNA of the CDR3: TGTGCCAGCAGCTTAGAGCTCTCCTACGAGCAGTACTTC.

The chain employs TRBV5-1 and TRBJ2-5, with D possibly being TRBD2 (6 bases). The CDR3 covers 13 residues. Germline V CDR1 and CDR2: SGHRS, YFSETQ. V lost 1 base and J 5 bases, leaving 9 bases between the germline ends. CDR3 DNA sequence: TGCGCCAGCAGCTTGTATGGGGGGGAGACCCAGTACTTC. Its protein is CASSLYGGETQYF.

As concerns this clone: The sample contains more than one DNA sequence encoding this CDR3. The genes are TRBV19 and TRBJ2-2, with 7 nucleotides matching TRBD1. J gave up 4 bases and V 9 bases, and 5 bases lay outside the gene matches. The germline V gene has CDR1 LNHDA and CDR2 SQIVND (reference sequence). This CDR3 contains 13 residues. CDR3 region: CASTPGGTGELFF. CDR3 nucleotide sequence: TGTGCCAGCACCCCAGGGGGCACCGGGGAGCTGTTTTTT.

This chain links TRBV7-9 with TRBJ1-3, with 8 bases matching TRBD1. The CDR3 runs 15 residues. Trimming took 3 bases from V and 8 from J; bases not matched to a gene: 9. The germline V gene encodes CDR1 SEHNR and CDR2 FQNEAQ (reference sequence). CDR3 sequence (DNA): TGTGCCAGCAGCTTGGGAGACAGGGGATTGGACACCATATATTTT. Protein product: CASSLGDRGLDTIYF.

The J gene is TRBJ2-3, the V gene TRBV19; weak D call: TRBD1 (7 bases). The CDR3 runs to 16 residues. Germline-derived CDR1 and CDR2 are LNHDA and SQIVND (reference sequence). Trimming shortened V by 5 bases and J by 6 bases, and 21 bases separated the two germline ends. CDR3 sequence (DNA): TGTGCCAGTAGTGCCCCGAGAGGGGCAGGGGGGGATACGCAGTATTTT. Its protein is CASSAPRGAGGDTQYF.

This clone was seen only once. The chain combines TRBV6-2 or TRBV6-3 with TRBJ2-7; possible D gene TRBD1, 5 bases. Germline values: CDR1 MNHEY, CDR2 SVGEGT. This CDR3 has 14 amino acids. The ends were cut back, 6 bases at V and 8 bases at J, with 20 bases in the middle. The CDR3: CASSPKGLGFKQYF. CDR3 coding DNA: TGTGCCAGCAGCCCGAAGGGGCTCGGGTTCAAGCAGTACTTC.

This chain joins TRBV2 and TRBJ1-1, with 7 nucleotides matching TRBD1. In germline, CDR1 is SNHLY, CDR2 FYNNEI. V lost 8 bases and J lost 5; bases outside the gene matches: 11. The CDR3 runs 14 residues. The DNA of the CDR3 is TGTGCCAGCGGACGGGAACAGGGGTATACTGAAGCTTTCTTT. This gives the protein CASGREQGYTEAFF.

The gene calls are TRBV2 and TRBJ1-6; TRBD1 agrees at 7 bases. Trimming at V came to 4 bases and at J to 9 bases, leaving 9 bases not matched to a gene. The germline gives CDR1 SNHLY, CDR2 FYNNEI. The CDR3 runs 15 residues. The CDR3 here is CASSGQGEQTSPLHF. CDR3 sequence (DNA): TGTGCCAGCAGTGGACAGGGTGAACAGACTTCACCCCTCCACTTT.

This rearrangement joins TRBV20-1 to TRBJ1-1; TRBD1 matches 10 bases. Germline CDR1 is DFQATT and CDR2 is SNEGSKA (reference sequence). There are 18 residues in the CDR3. With 4 bases clipped from V and 1 base from J, the junction kept 15 bases outside the gene matches. This chain's CDR3 is CSAIDRGQESGWNTEAFF. The CDR3 region has the DNA TGCAGTGCTATTGACAGGGGGCAAGAGTCAGGGTGGAACACTGAAGCTTTCTTT.

CDR3 nucleotide sequence: TGTGCCAGCGTGGGGGGGGTTGATGGCTACACCTTC. Translating it yields CASVGGVDGYTF. This sequence joins TRBV12-3 or TRBV12-4 and TRBJ1-2; D is possibly TRBD1 (5 bases). V shed 8 bases and J shed 6 bases, with 13 bases lying between them. The CDR3 spans 12 residues.

The chain combines TRBV5-4 with TRBJ2-3; 12 bases are shared with TRBD2. CDR1 and CDR2 (germline): SGHNT, YYREEE (reference sequence). This CDR3 has 17 residues. With V trimmed by 2 bases and J by 2 bases, 6 bases remained unmatched. CDR3 nucleotides: TGTGCCAGCAGCTTCCAACTAGCGGGGGGACTCACAGATACGCAGTATTTT. Translating it yields CASSFQLAGGLTDTQYF. Drawing the rest from reference TRBV5-4 and TRBJ2-3, the complete variable domain is ETGVTQSPTHLIKTRGQQVTLRCSSQSGHNTVSWYQQALGQGPQFIFQYYREEENGRGNFPPRFSGLQFPNYSSELNVNALELDDSALYLCASSFQLAGGLTDTQYFGPGTRLTVL.

The chain recombines TRBV19 with TRBJ1-5, with no clear D. The germline CDR1 and CDR2 sequences are LNHDA and SQIVND (reference sequence). The CDR3 has 14 amino acids. With 4 bases removed from V and 0 bases from J, the gap between germline ends came to 7 bases. CDR3 residues: CASSSSHSNQPQHF. The CDR3, as DNA: TGTGCCAGTAGTAGCAGTCATAGCAATCAGCCCCAGCATTTT.

The chain is built from TRBV18 and TRBJ2-1; maybe TRBD2 (6 bases). The CDR3 totals 15 residues. Trimming stripped 1 base from V and 8 bases from J, with 15 bases between. The germline V gene has CDR1 KGHSH and CDR2 LQKENI. The CDR3 here is CASSPQGLGFDEQFF. CDR3 nucleotides: TGTGCCAGCTCACCACAGGGACTGGGTTTCGATGAGCAGTTCTTC.

V and J are TRBV29-1 and TRBJ1-2; D is ambiguous. The CDR3 length is 11 residues. Germline V CDR1 and CDR2: SQVTM, ANQGSEA. Trimming removed 3 bases at V and 7 bases at J, with 9 bases between. The CDR3 loop reads CSVDQAGGYTF. The CDR3 DNA reads as TGCAGCGTTGACCAGGCGGGTGGCTACACCTTC.

This rearrangement joins TRBV4-1 to TRBJ2-2, with 7 bases identical to TRBD2. This CDR3 has 15 amino acids. The ends lost 7 bases at V and 5 bases at J; junction bases unmatched: 10. Per the germline V gene, CDR1 is MGHRA and CDR2 is YSYEKL. The CDR3, as DNA: TGCGCCAGCACCAAACTCGGGGGAGGGACCGGGGAGCTGTTTTTT. The encoded protein is CASTKLGGGTGELFF.

This chain joins TRBV11-2 and TRBJ1-4, with D perhaps matching TRBD1 (6 bases). Germline-derived CDR1 and CDR2 are SGHAT and FQNNGV. With 1 base removed from V and 5 bases from J, the gap between germline ends came to 14 bases. The CDR3 is 16 amino acids. The CDR3 bases are TGTGCCAGCAGCTTAGGTCTCAGGGGAAGGAATGAAAAACTGTTTTTT. This encodes CASSLGLRGRNEKLFF.

This clone showed up just a few times. The CDR3 here is CAISESTTDTEYGYTF. DNA for the CDR3: TGTGCCATCAGTGAGTCCACGACGGACACAGAGTATGGCTACACCTTC. The V and J genes are TRBV10-3 and TRBJ1-2; possible D gene TRBD1, 5 bases. This CDR3 has 16 residues. From germline, CDR1 is ENHRY and CDR2 SYGVKD. Trimming took off 0 bases at V and 5 bases at J, with 16 bases between the two ends.

This clone showed up just once. This chain joins TRBV2 and TRBJ2-7; 11 nucleotides agree with TRBD1. Germline V gene sequence: CDR1 SNHLY, CDR2 FYNNEI. This CDR3 region has 14 residues. With V trimmed by 4 bases and J by 2 bases, 1 base remained unmatched. Here the CDR3 DNA reads TGTGCCAGCAGTGGGGACAGGGGGGCCTACGAGCAGTACTTC. This codes for CASSGDRGAYEQYF.

V usage is TRBV5-1 and J usage is TRBJ2-3; the D gene is possibly TRBD2 (5 bases). The CDR3 has 13 amino acids. Deletions cut 4 bases from V and 4 bases from J, with 10 bases between. The germline V gene encodes CDR1 SGHRS and CDR2 YFSETQ. CDR3 residues: CASSQEVPDTQYF. As DNA, the CDR3 is TGCGCCAGCAGCCAGGAGGTGCCAGATACGCAGTATTTT.

DNA for the CDR3: TGTGCCAGCAGCCGCCGCGGGGAATACAATGAGCAGTTCTTC. Translation: CASSRRGEYNEQFF. The rearrangement links TRBV9 to TRBJ2-1; possible D gene TRBD2, 6 bases. Germline CDR1 and CDR2: SGDLS and YYNGEE. This CDR3 is 14 amino acids long. Trimming took off 4 bases at V and 4 bases at J, with 12 bases between the two ends.

The CDR3 sequence is CASSSLAGDTDTQYF. The CDR3 nucleotides read TGTGCCAGCAGTTCGCTAGCGGGGGACACAGATACGCAGTATTTT. The rearrangement links TRBV6-5 to TRBJ2-3; 10 bases are a match to TRBD2. CDR1 and CDR2 (germline): MNHEY, SVGAGI. With 4 bases clipped from V and 2 bases from J, the junction kept 3 bases outside the gene matches. The CDR3 spans 15 residues.

This chain uses TRBV19 with TRBJ2-1; 11 bases align to TRBD2. Germline V gene data show CDR1 as LNHDA and CDR2 as SQIVND (reference sequence). The V segment lost 5 bases and the J segment 10 bases; nucleotides outside the gene matches: 22. CDR3 length: 19 amino acids. This chain's CDR3 is CASSPSISGGARYLREQFF. The CDR3 DNA reads TGTGCCAGTAGTCCCTCCATTAGCGGGGGGGCGAGATATCTTAGGGAGCAGTTCTTC.